This T cell receptor beta chain was documented in a study of cytomegalovirus exposure and HLA in healthy donors. General study findings and limits: Overall, roughly 160 TCR beta chains were annotated as cytomegalovirus-associated.

The CDR3 consists of 17 residues. V was clipped by 6 bases and J by 6 bases; unmatched bases: 16. Germline CDR1 reads MNHEY; CDR2 reads SMNVEV (reference sequence). While the first cohort had over 650 subjects, the donors belonged to the separate validation cohort of about 110 subjects. Generated by immunoSEQ multiplex PCR, the TCRdb table keeps only in-frame clones and is missing some. The profile shows more than 65,000 clones, roughly 96% of them singletons. As for this clone: Its matching antigen is unknown.

The receptor was isolated from a young woman in good health and CMV-seronegative. Sequenced input: PBMCs. V and J are TRBV27 and TRBJ2-1, with 8 positions matching TRBD2. The CDR3 here is CASRLDNVRGLANEQFF. The CDR3 nucleotides are TGTGCCAGCAGGTTAGATAACGTCCGTGGACTAGCCAATGAGCAGTTCTTC.